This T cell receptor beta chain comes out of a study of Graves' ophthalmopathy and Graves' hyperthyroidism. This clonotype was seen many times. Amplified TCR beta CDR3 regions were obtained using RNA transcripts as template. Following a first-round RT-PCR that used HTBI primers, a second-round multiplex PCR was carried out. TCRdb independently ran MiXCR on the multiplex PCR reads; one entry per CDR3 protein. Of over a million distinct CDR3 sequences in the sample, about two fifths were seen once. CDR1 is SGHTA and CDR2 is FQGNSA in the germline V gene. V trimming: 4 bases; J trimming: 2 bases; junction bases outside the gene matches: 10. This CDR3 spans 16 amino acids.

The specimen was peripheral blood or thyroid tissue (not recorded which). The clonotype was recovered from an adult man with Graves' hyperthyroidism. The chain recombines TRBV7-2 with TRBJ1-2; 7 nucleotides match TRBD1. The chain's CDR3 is CASSSSPGTANYGYTF. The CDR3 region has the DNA TGTGCCAGCAGCTCTAGCCCAGGGACAGCGAACTATGGCTACACCTTC.